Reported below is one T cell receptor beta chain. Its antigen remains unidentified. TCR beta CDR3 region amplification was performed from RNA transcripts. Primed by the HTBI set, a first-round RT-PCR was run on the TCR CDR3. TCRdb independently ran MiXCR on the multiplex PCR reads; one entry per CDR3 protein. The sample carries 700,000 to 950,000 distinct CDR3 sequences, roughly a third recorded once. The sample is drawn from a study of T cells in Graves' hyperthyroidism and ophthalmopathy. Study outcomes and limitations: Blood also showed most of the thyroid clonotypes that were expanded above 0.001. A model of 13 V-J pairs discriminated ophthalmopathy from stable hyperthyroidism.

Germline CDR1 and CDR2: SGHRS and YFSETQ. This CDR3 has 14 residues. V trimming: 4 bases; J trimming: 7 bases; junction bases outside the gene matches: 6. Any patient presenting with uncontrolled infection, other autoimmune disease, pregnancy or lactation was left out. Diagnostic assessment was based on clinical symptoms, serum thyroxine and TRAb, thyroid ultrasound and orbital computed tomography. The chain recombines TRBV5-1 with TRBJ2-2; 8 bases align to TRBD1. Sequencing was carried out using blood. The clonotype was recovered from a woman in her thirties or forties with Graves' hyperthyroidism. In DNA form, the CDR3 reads TGCGCCAGCAGCCAACGGACAGGGATCGGGGAGCTGTTTTTT. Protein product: CASSQRTGIGELFF.